The 23 T cell receptor beta chains listed next were all sequenced from one sample in a study of early T cells in non-severe SARS-CoV-2 infection. MiXCR, run by TCRdb on the 5' RACE reads, gives a single entry per CDR3 protein. The top ten clones hold 3% to 3.5% of a sample with approximately 76,000 distinct CDR3 sequences, over 13% of them seen once. The sequencing input was whole blood. The source of these receptors is an adult who was a healthcare worker with PCR-confirmed SARS-CoV-2 infection or an uninfected control (not recorded which).

This clonotype was seen more than once but under ten times. The V gene is TRBV30, the J gene TRBJ1-1, with 8 bases lining up with TRBD1. This CDR3 region has 16 residues. Germline lookup yields CDR1 GTSNPN and CDR2 SVGIG (reference sequence). Trimming took 2 bases from V and 8 from J; bases not matched to a gene: 16. CDR3 sequence reads: CAWSRKEAGGRSEAFF. The DNA for the CDR3 is TGTGCCTGGAGTCGAAAAGAAGCAGGGGGCCGATCCGAAGCTTTCTTT.

V is TRBV19 and J is TRBJ2-3; D unclear. With 5 bases removed from V and 0 bases from J, the gap between germline ends came to 15 bases. Germline CDR1 is LNHDA and CDR2 is SQIVND (reference sequence). This CDR3 spans 16 amino acids. In DNA, the CDR3 is TGTGCCAGTAGTCCGACTCTTCTTTCAAGCACAGATACGCAGTATTTT. Protein: CASSPTLLSSTDTQYF. Complete variable domain (other parts from reference TRBV19 and TRBJ2-3): DGGITQSPKYLFRKEGQNVTLSCEQNLNHDAMYWYRQDPGQGLRLIYYSQIVNDFQKGDIAEGYSVSREKKESFPLTVTSAQKNPTAFYLCASSPTLLSSTDTQYFGPGTRLTVL.

The J gene is TRBJ2-1, the V gene TRBV19, with 12 bases matching TRBD2. Per germline, CDR1 LNHDA and CDR2 SQIVND (reference sequence). The V segment lost 3 bases and the J segment 12 bases; nucleotides outside the gene matches: 6. The CDR3 extends over 14 amino acids. The CDR3 bases are TGTGCCAGTAGTATCCTAGCGGGAGGGCCCGGGCAGTTCTTC. It specifies CASSILAGGPGQFF.

This clonotype has a count of ten or more. The chain employs TRBV18 and TRBJ1-1; a possible D gene is TRBD1 (5 bases). Germline V gene sequence: CDR1 KGHSH, CDR2 LQKENI. Between the trimmed V and J ends, which lost 0 bases and 4 bases, there was a span of 12 bases. There are 15 residues in the CDR3. The DNA for the CDR3 is TGTGCCAGCTCACCACCGCAGGGACCGGGCACTGAAGCTTTCTTT. This codes for CASSPPQGPGTEAFF.

The chain couples TRBV7-8 to TRBJ2-1; a weak D match, TRBD2 (6 bases). V was cut by 2 bases and J by 4 bases, with 15 bases left in between. Germline V gene sequence: CDR1 SGHVS, CDR2 FQNEAQ. The CDR3 is 16 amino acids. This chain's CDR3 is CASSLLAEEFYNEQFF. Here the CDR3 DNA reads TGTGCCAGCAGCTTATTAGCGGAGGAATTTTACAATGAGCAGTTCTTC.

About this clonotype: A much larger clone differs from this one at a single base, so this may be a read error. The chain uses TRBV28 and TRBJ2-3, with 10 bases aligning to TRBD2. The CDR3 totals 17 residues. Germline CDR1 reads MDHEN; CDR2 reads SYDVKM. The CDR3 here is CVSCPPGEREGRDTQYF. The CDR3 nucleotides are TGTGTCAGCTGTCCGCCGGGGGAGCGGGAGGGCCGCGATACGCAGTATTTT.

This clonotype was seen ten or more times. The chain couples TRBV10-3 to TRBJ1-6; D not certain. V lost 0 bases, J lost 1 base, and 10 bases lay in between. The CDR3 sequence is 17 residues long. The germline CDR1 and CDR2 sequences are ENHRY and SYGVKD. The CDR3 nucleotides are TGTGCCATCAGTGAGTCGGGCGGAGGGTCCTATAATTCACCCCTCCACTTT. This codes for CAISESGGGSYNSPLHF.

The table lists this clonotype with many counts. The chain links TRBV20-1 to TRBJ2-3; D gene ambiguous. Between the trimmed V and J ends, which lost 7 bases and 5 bases, there was a span of 19 bases. In germline, CDR1 is DFQATT, CDR2 SNEGSKA (reference sequence). The CDR3 runs 14 residues. The CDR3 loop reads CSVPGWSAGDTQYF. The DNA of the CDR3 is TGCAGTGTTCCGGGTTGGTCGGCCGGAGATACGCAGTATTTT.

The table lists this clonotype with many counts. V gene TRBV9 combines with J gene TRBJ2-2, with 9 bases fitting TRBD2. This CDR3 region has 17 residues. The germline V gene has CDR1 SGDLS and CDR2 YYNGEE. J was trimmed by 1 base and V by 3 bases; bases with no gene match: 7. Written as DNA, the CDR3 is TGTGCCAGCAGCGGAGGGGGTAGCGGGAGGAACACCGGGGAGCTGTTTTTT. As protein: CASSGGGSGRNTGELFF. The variable domain in full, with the rest retrieved from reference TRBV9 and TRBJ2-2, is DSGVTQTPKHLITATGQRVTLRCSPRSGDLSVYWYQQSLDQGLQFLIQYYNGEERAKGNILERFSAQQFPDLHSELNLSSLELGDSALYFCASSGGGSGRNTGELFFGEGSRLTVL.

For this clonotype: Possible read error: a much larger clone is one base away. The V call is TRBV11-2, the J call TRBJ2-3; unclear D gene. The CDR3 has 12 residues. V was cut by 7 bases and J by 5 bases, with 10 bases left in between. Per germline, CDR1 SGHAT and CDR2 FQNNGV. The chain's CDR3 is CASNQTGDTQYF. CDR3 sequence (DNA): TGTGCCAGCAACCAAACTGGAGATACGCAGTATTTT.

This clonotype showed up many times. The V call is TRBV5-5, the J call TRBJ2-7, with 10 bases matching TRBD1. The CDR3 is made up of 15 amino acids. Germline CDR1 SGHKS, CDR2 YYEKEE (reference sequence). V trimming: 0 bases; J trimming: 2 bases; junction bases outside the gene matches: 2. DNA for the CDR3: TGTGCCAGCAGCTTGGAAGGGACAGGGGCCTACGAGCAGTACTTC. Translating gives CASSLEGTGAYEQYF.

V usage is TRBV6-5 and J usage is TRBJ1-1; 9 nucleotides match TRBD1. Germline V gene lookup returns CDR1 MNHEY and CDR2 SVGAGI. The CDR3 loop spans 12 amino acids. The CDR3 DNA reads TGTGTTACCGGGACAGGGAATTCTGAAGCTTTCTTT. Its protein is CVTGTGNSEAFF.

This clonotype was recorded a few times. The rearrangement links TRBV20-1 to TRBJ2-3; possible D gene TRBD2, 5 bases. Germline CDR1 and CDR2: DFQATT and SNEGSKA (reference sequence). The ends were cut back, 3 bases at V and 10 bases at J, with 17 bases in the middle. The CDR3 is 13 amino acids. The CDR3 DNA follows: TGCAGTGCTAGGTTCCCCCCCGGGAACCCGCAGTATTTT. Amino acid sequence: CSARFPPGNPQYF.

As to this clonotype: This may be a read error: a much more frequent sequence differs by one nucleotide. The chain joins TRBV2 to TRBJ2-5; a possible D gene is TRBD2 (6 bases). The CDR3 extends over 11 amino acids. V lost 6 bases, J lost 5 bases, and 7 bases lay in between. CDR1 and CDR2 (germline): SNHLY, FYNNEI. CDR3 sequence reads: CASRRGETQYF. Written as DNA, the CDR3 is TGTGCCAGCAGACGGGGGGAGACCCAGTACTTC.

This clonotype was observed many times. The chain uses TRBV30 and TRBJ2-7; D is perhaps TRBD2 (5 bases). CDR1 and CDR2 (germline): GTSNPN, SVGIG (reference sequence). Trimming stripped 5 bases from V and 5 bases from J, with 13 bases between. The CDR3 has 12 residues. The CDR3 loop reads CAWAPTSNEQYF. The CDR3 bases are TGTGCCTGGGCCCCCACTAGTAACGAGCAGTACTTC.

The table lists this clonotype with a few counts. This rearrangement joins TRBV20-1 to TRBJ2-7; no clear D. This CDR3 is 13 amino acids long. Trimming shortened V by 2 bases and J by 0 bases, and 8 bases separated the two germline ends. CDR1 is DFQATT, CDR2 SNEGSKA, per germline (reference sequence). CDR3 amino acids: CSARSRSSYEQYF. The CDR3 bases are TGCAGTGCTAGAAGCCGGAGCTCCTACGAGCAGTACTTC.

The chain has TRBV7-2 and TRBJ2-7; 9 bases map to TRBD2. CDR3 size: 15 residues. In germline, CDR1 is SGHTA, CDR2 FQGNSA. V dropped 5 bases and J dropped 0; count of bases not matched to a gene: 5. The DNA of the CDR3 is TGTGCCAGCAGCCAGAGCGGGGGGCTCTCCTACGAGCAGTACTTC. Its translation: CASSQSGGLSYEQYF.

This chain uses TRBV6-5 with TRBJ1-1; 7 bases fit TRBD1. The J segment lost 4 bases and the V segment lost 6 bases, leaving 11 bases of the junction unmatched. Germline CDR1 is MNHEY and CDR2 is SVGAGI. CDR3 length: 15 residues. The CDR3 loop is CASSLQGGWITEAFF. The CDR3 DNA is TGTGCCAGCAGCCTCCAGGGGGGCTGGATCACTGAAGCTTTCTTT.

This clonotype was recorded at least ten times. This rearrangement joins TRBV19 to TRBJ2-1; possibly TRBD1 for D (6 bases). Germline V gene sequence: CDR1 LNHDA, CDR2 SQIVND (reference sequence). Trimming pared 1 base from V and 9 bases from J, leaving 7 bases between. The CDR3 consists of 12 residues. The DNA for the CDR3 is TGTGCCAGTAGTATAGGGGGGCTTGAGCAGTTCTTC. Protein product: CASSIGGLEQFF.

This clonotype has ten or more counts. DNA for the CDR3: TGTGCCAGCTCACCACGGGGTATCGGCTCCTACGAGCAGTACTTC. It codes for CASSPRGIGSYEQYF. V is TRBV18 and J is TRBJ2-7; D is undetermined. V dropped 1 base and J dropped 0 bases, with 10 bases sitting between them. Germline-derived CDR1 and CDR2 are KGHSH and LQKENI. The CDR3 is made up of 15 amino acids.

The chain has TRBV19 and TRBJ2-5; 11 nucleotides match TRBD2. The CDR3 covers 14 residues. From germline, CDR1 is LNHDA and CDR2 SQIVND (reference sequence). V lost 7 bases, J lost 7 bases, and 8 bases stayed unmatched. Here the CDR3 reads CASTTSGTPGTQYF. The CDR3 DNA sequence: TGTGCCAGTACGACTAGCGGGACCCCGGGGACCCAGTACTTC.

Ten or more counts support this clonotype. The chain joins TRBV29-1 to TRBJ2-3; D may be TRBD1 or TRBD2 (5 bases each). Trimming took off 5 bases at V and 4 bases at J, with 13 bases between the two ends. CDR1 SQVTM and CDR2 ANQGSEA come from the germline V gene. The CDR3 spans 13 residues. CDR3 DNA sequence: TGCAGCGTTTCGAGGGGACGGGCAGATACGCAGTATTTT. Its translation is CSVSRGRADTQYF.

The rearrangement joins TRBV28 to TRBJ2-1; D may be TRBD1 or TRBD2 (5 bases each). The CDR3 spans 11 residues. Germline V gene lookup returns CDR1 MDHEN and CDR2 SYDVKM. V lost 7 bases to trimming and J lost 9 bases, with 10 bases between them. CDR3 DNA: TGTGCCAGCACCCGTGGGGGTGAGCAGTTCTTC. The encoded protein is CASTRGGEQFF.